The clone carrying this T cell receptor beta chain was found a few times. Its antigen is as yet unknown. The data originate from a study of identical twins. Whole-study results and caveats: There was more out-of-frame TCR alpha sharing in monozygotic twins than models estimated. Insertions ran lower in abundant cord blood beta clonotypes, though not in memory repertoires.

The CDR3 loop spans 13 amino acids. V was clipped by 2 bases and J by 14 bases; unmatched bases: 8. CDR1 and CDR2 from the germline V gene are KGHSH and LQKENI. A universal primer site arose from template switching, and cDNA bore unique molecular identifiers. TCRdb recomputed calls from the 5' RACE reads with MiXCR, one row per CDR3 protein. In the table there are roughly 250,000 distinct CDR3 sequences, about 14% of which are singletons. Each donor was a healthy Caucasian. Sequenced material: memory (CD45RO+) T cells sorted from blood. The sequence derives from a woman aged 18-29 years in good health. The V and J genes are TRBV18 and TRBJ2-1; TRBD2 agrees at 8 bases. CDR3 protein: CASSPSREGRKFF. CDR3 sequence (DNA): TGTGCCAGCTCACCAAGCCGGGAGGGCCGAAAGTTCTTC.